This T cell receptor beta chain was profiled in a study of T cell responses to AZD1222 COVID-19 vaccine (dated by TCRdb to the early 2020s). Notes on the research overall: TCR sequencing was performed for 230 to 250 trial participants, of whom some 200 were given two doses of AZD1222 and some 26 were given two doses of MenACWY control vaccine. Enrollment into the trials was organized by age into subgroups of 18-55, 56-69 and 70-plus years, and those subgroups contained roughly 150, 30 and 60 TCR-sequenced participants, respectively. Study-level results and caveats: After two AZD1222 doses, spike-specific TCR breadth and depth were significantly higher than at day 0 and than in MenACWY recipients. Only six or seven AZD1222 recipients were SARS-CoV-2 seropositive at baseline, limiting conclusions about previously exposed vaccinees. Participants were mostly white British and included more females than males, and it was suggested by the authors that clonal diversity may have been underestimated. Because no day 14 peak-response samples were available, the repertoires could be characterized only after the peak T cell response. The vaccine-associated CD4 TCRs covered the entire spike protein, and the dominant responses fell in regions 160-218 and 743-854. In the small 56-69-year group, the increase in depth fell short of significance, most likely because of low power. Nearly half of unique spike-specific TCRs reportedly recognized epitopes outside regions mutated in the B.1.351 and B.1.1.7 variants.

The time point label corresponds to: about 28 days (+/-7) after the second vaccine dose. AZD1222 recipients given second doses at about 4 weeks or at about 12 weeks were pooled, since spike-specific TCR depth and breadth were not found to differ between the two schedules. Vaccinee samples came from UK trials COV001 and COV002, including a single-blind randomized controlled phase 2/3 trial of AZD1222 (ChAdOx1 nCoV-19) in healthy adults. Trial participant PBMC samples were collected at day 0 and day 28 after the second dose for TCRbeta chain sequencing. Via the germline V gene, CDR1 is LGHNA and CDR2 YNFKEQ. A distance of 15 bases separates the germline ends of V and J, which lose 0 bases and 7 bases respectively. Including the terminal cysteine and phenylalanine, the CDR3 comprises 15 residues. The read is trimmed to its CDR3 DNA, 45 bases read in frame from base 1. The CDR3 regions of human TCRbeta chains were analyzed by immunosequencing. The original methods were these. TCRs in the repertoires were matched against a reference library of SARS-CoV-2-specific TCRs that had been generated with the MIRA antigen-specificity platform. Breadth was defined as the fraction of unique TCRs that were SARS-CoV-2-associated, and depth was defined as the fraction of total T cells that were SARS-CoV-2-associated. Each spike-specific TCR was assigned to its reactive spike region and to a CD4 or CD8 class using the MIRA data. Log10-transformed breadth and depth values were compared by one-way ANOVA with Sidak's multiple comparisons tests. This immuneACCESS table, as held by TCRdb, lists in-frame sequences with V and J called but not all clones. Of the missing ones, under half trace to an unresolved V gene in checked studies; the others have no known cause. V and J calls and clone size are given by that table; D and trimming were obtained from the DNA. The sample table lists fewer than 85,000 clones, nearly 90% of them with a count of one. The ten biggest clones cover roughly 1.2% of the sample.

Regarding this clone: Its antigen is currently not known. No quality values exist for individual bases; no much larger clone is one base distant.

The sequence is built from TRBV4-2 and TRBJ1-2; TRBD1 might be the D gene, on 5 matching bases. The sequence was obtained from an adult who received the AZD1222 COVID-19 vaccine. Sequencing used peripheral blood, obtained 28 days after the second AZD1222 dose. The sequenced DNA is TGTGCCAGCAGCCAAGATGTGGCGGCAGGGCCTGGCTACACCTTC. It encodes CASSQDVAAGPGYTF.